A single sample is the source of the 30 T cell receptor beta chains below, sequenced in a study of OX40 agonist ivuxolimab in advanced cancers. Method: immunoSEQ multiplex PCR; TCRdb's copy keeps in-frame clones and lacks some. Of 74,000 or so clones in the sample, roughly 90% were seen once. The sample in question was CD4+ or CD8+ T cells sorted from blood, obtained in a trial of the OX40 agonist ivuxolimab. These receptor sequences come from an adult with an advanced solid tumor such as melanoma, head and neck, liver or kidney cancer.

This rearrangement joins TRBV11-3 to TRBJ1-1; TRBD1 might be the D (5 bases). Germline loops: CDR1 SGHNT, CDR2 YENEEA. The ends were cut back, 5 bases at V and 7 bases at J, with 23 bases in the middle. The CDR3 totals 16 residues. DNA for the CDR3: TGTGCCAGCAGCCCGGGAAGGGGTGGAGGTGCTGGTGAAGCTTTCTTT. Residues: CASSPGRGGGAGEAFF. Combining the CDR3 with reference TRBV11-3 and TRBJ1-1 gives the whole variable domain EAGVVQSPRYKIIEKKQPVAFWCNPISGHNTLYWYLQNLGQGPELLIRYENEEAVDDSQLPKDRFSAERLKGVDSTLKIQPAELGDSAVYLCASSPGRGGGAGEAFFGQGTRLTVV.

J is TRBJ2-5 and V is TRBV7-9; possible D gene TRBD1, 5 bases. Germline V CDR1 and CDR2: SEHNR, FQNEAQ (reference sequence). The CDR3 has 13 amino acids. V was pared by 6 bases and J by 3 bases, with 11 bases between. Written as DNA, the CDR3 is TGTGCCAGCAGTCCTCCGACAGAAGAGACCCAGTACTTC. Its protein is CASSPPTEETQYF.

The chain joins TRBV7-2 to TRBJ2-7, with D possibly being TRBD2 (6 bases). The CDR3 totals 16 residues. Germline lookup yields CDR1 SGHTA and CDR2 FQGNSA. The germline V and J ends were trimmed by 3 bases and 1 base, with 16 bases remaining between them. Here the CDR3 DNA reads TGTGCCAGCAGCTTCCTCAGGGCGGGGCGGTCCTACGAGCAGTACTTC. Protein: CASSFLRAGRSYEQYF.

Turning to this clone: Mismatch with germline at one junction end may stem from a read error. For the CDR3, the DNA is TGTGCTAGCAGCCCCCGGACTAGTTTGGAGACCCAGTACTTC. It translates to CASSPRTSLETQYF. The V gene is TRBV7-7, the J gene TRBJ2-5; 7 bases map to TRBD2. The CDR3 extends over 14 amino acids. CDR1 and CDR2 (germline): SSHAT, FNYEAQ (reference sequence).

The V call is TRBV9, the J call TRBJ2-5; D gene ambiguous. Germline lookup yields CDR1 SGDLS and CDR2 YYNGEE. The CDR3 runs to 13 residues. The germline V and J ends were trimmed by 3 bases and 1 base, with 7 bases remaining between them. The DNA of the CDR3 is TGTGCCAGCAGCGCCACTGCCCAAGAGACCCAGTACTTC. Its protein is CASSATAQETQYF.

The chain joins TRBV7-3 to TRBJ2-2, with D perhaps TRBD1 or TRBD2 (6 bases each). CDR1 is SGHTA, CDR2 FQGTGA, per germline. Trimming left V 4 bases short and J 6 bases short, with 12 bases between. This CDR3 is 14 amino acids long. CDR3 protein: CASSWGLASGELFF. CDR3 DNA: TGTGCCAGCAGCTGGGGGCTAGCGTCCGGGGAGCTGTTTTTT.

Here the CDR3 reads CASSLARELGGELFF. The CDR3 DNA reads as TGCGCCAGCAGCTTGGCCAGGGAGTTGGGCGGGGAGCTGTTTTTT. This chain connects TRBV5-1 to TRBJ2-2; TRBD1 or TRBD2 may be the D gene (5 bases each). Germline CDR1 SGHRS, CDR2 YFSETQ. This CDR3 is 15 amino acids long. The V end lost 0 bases, the J end lost 7 bases, and 13 bases lay between the germline ends. Based on the CDR3 plus reference TRBV5-1 and TRBJ2-2, the full variable domain is KAGVTQTPRYLIKTRGQQVTLSCSPISGHRSVSWYQQTPGQGLQFLFEYFSETQRNKGNFPGRFSGRQFSNSRSEMNVSTLELGDSALYLCASSLARELGGELFFGEGSRLTVL.

The chain links TRBV2 to TRBJ2-3; D not resolved. Germline V CDR1 and CDR2: SNHLY, FYNNEI. The CDR3 loop spans 13 amino acids. The V end was cut by 3 bases, the J end by 11 bases, with 15 bases between. The CDR3: CASSDRQFDKQYF. The CDR3 coding sequence is TGTGCCAGCAGTGATCGGCAGTTTGACAAGCAGTATTTT.

The chain joins TRBV19 to TRBJ1-5; D not certain. Germline lookup yields CDR1 LNHDA and CDR2 SQIVND (reference sequence). The V end lost 4 bases, the J end lost 2 bases, and 12 bases lay between the germline ends. This CDR3 comprises 15 residues. CDR3 nucleotides: TGTGCCAGTAGTACTGCTGGGTGGGGCAATCAGCCCCAGCATTTT. It codes for CASSTAGWGNQPQHF.

The CDR3 DNA sequence: TGTGCCAGCAGCTTGCCCAGGGTGCCAACATTATACACAGATACGCAGTATTTT. Translating gives CASSLPRVPTLYTDTQYF. The genes are TRBV5-7 and TRBJ2-3; possibly TRBD1 for D (5 bases). TRBV5-7 falls under the ORF class, with uncertain function. V lost 1 base and J 2 bases, leaving 20 bases between the germline ends. The CDR3 is 18 amino acids.

This clone came up a few times. The chain links TRBV7-6 to TRBJ1-6; a weak D match, TRBD1 (5 bases). This CDR3 has 15 amino acids. The V end lost 6 bases, the J end lost 7 bases, and 16 bases lay between the germline ends. Germline CDR1 is SGHVS and CDR2 is FNYEAQ. CDR3 coding DNA: TGTGCCAGCAGTTCTACACCGGGGCCGAATTCACCCCTCCACTTT. Its translation is CASSSTPGPNSPLHF.

The chain couples TRBV5-1 to TRBJ2-3; TRBD2 agrees at 11 bases. The CDR3 is made up of 18 amino acids. With 1 base clipped from V and 4 bases from J, the junction kept 11 bases outside the gene matches. Per germline, CDR1 SGHRS and CDR2 YFSETQ. The CDR3 nucleotides are TGCGCCAGCAGCTTGAGGTTAGCGGGGGGGCCTATACCAGATACGCAGTATTTT. Translation gives CASSLRLAGGPIPDTQYF. The variable domain in full, with the rest retrieved from reference TRBV5-1 and TRBJ2-3, is KAGVTQTPRYLIKTRGQQVTLSCSPISGHRSVSWYQQTPGQGLQFLFEYFSETQRNKGNFPGRFSGRQFSNSRSEMNVSTLELGDSALYLCASSLRLAGGPIPDTQYFGPGTRLTVL.

V is TRBV5-5 and J is TRBJ1-3; D is ambiguous. Trimming took off 4 bases at V and 0 bases at J, with 8 bases between the two ends. The CDR3 length is 14 residues. Germline assignment: CDR1 SGHKS and CDR2 YYEKEE (reference sequence). The CDR3 region has the DNA TGTGCCAGCAGCCCGCCGGCCTCTGGAAACACCATATATTTT. Translation gives CASSPPASGNTIYF. Full variable domain (remainder filled in from reference TRBV5-5 and TRBJ1-3): DAGVTQSPTHLIKTRGQQVTLRCSPISGHKSVSWYQQVLGQGPQFIFQYYEKEERGRGNFPDRFSARQFPNYSSELNVNALLLGDSALYLCASSPPASGNTIYFGEGSWLTVV.

The table lists this clone with a few counts. This chain links TRBV2 with TRBJ2-7, with 12 positions matching TRBD2. CDR3 length: 15 residues. J lost 7 bases, V lost 6 bases, and 10 bases had no gene match. The germline gives CDR1 SNHLY, CDR2 FYNNEI. In DNA, the CDR3 is TGTGCCAGCAGACTTTCTAGCGGGAGGGCCGGAGAGCAGTACTTC. This codes for CASRLSSGRAGEQYF.

This sequence joins TRBV7-9 and TRBJ2-2; 15 positions agree with TRBD2. Per the germline V gene, CDR1 is SEHNR and CDR2 is FQNEAQ (reference sequence). CDR3 length: 18 amino acids. The trim removed 5 bases at V and 5 bases at J, leaving 9 bases unmatched. The CDR3 nucleotides read TGTGCCAGCAGCGCCCCGGGACTAGCGGGAGGAGGAACCGGGGAGCTGTTTTTT. Amino acids: CASSAPGLAGGGTGELFF.

The chain couples TRBV5-4 to TRBJ1-4, with D uncertain. V was clipped by 0 bases and J by 3 bases, with 6 bases between them. CDR1 and CDR2 (germline): SGHNT, YYREEE (reference sequence). There are 14 residues in the CDR3. The CDR3 loop is CASSLDTSNEKLFF. The CDR3 coding sequence is TGTGCCAGCAGCTTGGACACTTCTAATGAAAAACTGTTTTTT.

V usage is TRBV28 and J usage is TRBJ1-5; D unresolved. Trimming took off 2 bases at V and 3 bases at J, with 14 bases between the two ends. The CDR3 spans 16 residues. Germline V gives CDR1 MDHEN, CDR2 SYDVKM. The CDR3 DNA follows: TGTGCCAGCAGTTTACTTGTAGGGCGAATCAATCAGCCCCAGCATTTT. Translating gives CASSLLVGRINQPQHF.

The chain links TRBV19 to TRBJ2-7; 10 bases match TRBD1. Unmatched junction bases numbered 3, after V lost 4 bases and J lost 6 bases. Germline V gene lookup returns CDR1 LNHDA and CDR2 SQIVND (reference sequence). The CDR3 has 13 amino acids. This chain's CDR3 is CASSKDRGREQYF. CDR3 DNA: TGTGCCAGTAGTAAAGACAGGGGGCGCGAGCAGTACTTC.

The chain joins TRBV7-3 to TRBJ1-3; D is ambiguous. Trimming removed 5 bases from V and 0 bases from J, with 8 bases in between. This CDR3 contains 14 residues. Germline-derived CDR1 and CDR2 are SGHTA and FQGTGA. CDR3 coding DNA: TGTGCCAGCAGCGACCGGCCCTCTGGAAACACCATATATTTT. Translated: CASSDRPSGNTIYF.

V and J are TRBV11-2 and TRBJ1-1; D is unresolved. The CDR3 extends over 14 amino acids. V lost 5 bases and J 0 bases, leaving 10 bases between the germline ends. Germline V gene data show CDR1 as SGHAT and CDR2 as FQNNGV. Here the CDR3 DNA reads TGTGCCAGCAGCATACGGTCCATGAACACTGAAGCTTTCTTT. It yields the protein CASSIRSMNTEAFF.

V is TRBV9 and J is TRBJ1-1; D not resolved. The germline gives CDR1 SGDLS, CDR2 YYNGEE. Between the trimmed V and J ends, which lost 2 bases and 8 bases, there was a span of 13 bases. This CDR3 has 13 amino acids. The CDR3: CASSVSGRTEAFF. The CDR3 nucleotides are TGTGCCAGCAGCGTTTCGGGGAGGACGGAAGCTTTCTTT.

This clone was found many times. The chain recombines TRBV20-1 with TRBJ2-7; D remains ambiguous. There are 11 residues in the CDR3. Germline lookup yields CDR1 DFQATT and CDR2 SNEGSKA (reference sequence). Deletions cut 0 bases from V and 6 bases from J, with 6 bases between. CDR3 protein: CSARDYPEQYF. CDR3 DNA: TGCAGTGCTAGAGACTATCCCGAGCAGTACTTC.

The V and J genes are TRBV9 and TRBJ2-7; TRBD1 aligns across 9 bases. CDR1 SGDLS and CDR2 YYNGEE come from the germline V gene. This CDR3 contains 14 residues. After removal of 3 bases from V and 5 bases from J, the junction contained 6 bases not matched to a gene. CDR3 sequence: CASSAGTGTHEQYF. The CDR3 DNA is TGTGCCAGCAGCGCTGGGACAGGGACCCACGAGCAGTACTTC.

This sequence joins TRBV11-2 and TRBJ2-7; tentative D call: TRBD2 (5 bases). V was pared by 1 base and J by 3 bases, with 7 bases between. CDR3 size: 13 residues. Germline V gene lookup returns CDR1 SGHAT and CDR2 FQNNGV. The CDR3 nucleotides read TGTGCCAGCAGCTTAGGACTACTCTACGAGCAGTACTTC. It codes for CASSLGLLYEQYF.

This rearrangement joins TRBV2 to TRBJ1-6, with D unresolved. Germline values: CDR1 SNHLY, CDR2 FYNNEI. V was shortened by 5 bases and J by 7 bases, with 12 bases between the two germline ends. The CDR3 consists of 14 residues. The CDR3 DNA reads as TGTGCCAGCAGTCTCCAGACGGGGAATTCACCCCTCCACTTT. Translated: CASSLQTGNSPLHF.

This sequence joins TRBV9 and TRBJ2-1; no firm D call. Per germline, CDR1 SGDLS and CDR2 YYNGEE. The CDR3 is made up of 13 amino acids. Trimming took off 0 bases at V and 2 bases at J, with 3 bases between the two ends. In DNA form, the CDR3 reads TGTGCCAGCAGCGTAGGGCCCTACAATGAGCAGTTCTTC. Protein product: CASSVGPYNEQFF. The whole variable domain, filled in from reference TRBV9 and TRBJ2-1, reads DSGVTQTPKHLITATGQRVTLRCSPRSGDLSVYWYQQSLDQGLQFLIQYYNGEERAKGNILERFSAQQFPDLHSELNLSSLELGDSALYFCASSVGPYNEQFFGPGTRLTVL.

The chain uses TRBV19 and TRBJ2-6; D gene unclear. The CDR3 totals 17 residues. Deletions cut 4 bases from V and 2 bases from J, with 15 bases between. Germline V gene data show CDR1 as LNHDA and CDR2 as SQIVND (reference sequence). In nucleotides, the CDR3 is TGTGCCAGTAGTAAGGCAGGTGCTGCCCCTGGGGCCAACGTCCTGACTTTC. Its protein is CASSKAGAAPGANVLTF.

The table lists this clone with a few counts. This chain joins TRBV2 and TRBJ2-7, with 10 bases aligning to TRBD1. The CDR3 has 14 residues. Germline CDR1 and CDR2: SNHLY and FYNNEI. With 6 bases clipped from V and 3 bases from J, the junction kept 5 bases outside the gene matches. The CDR3 loop is CASRVGTGVYEQYF. CDR3 coding DNA: TGTGCCAGCAGGGTCGGGACAGGGGTCTACGAGCAGTACTTC. Variable domain in full (rest from reference TRBV2 and TRBJ2-7): EPEVTQTPSHQVTQMGQEVILRCVPISNHLYFYWYRQILGQKVEFLVSFYNNEISEKSEIFDDQFSVERPDGSNFTLKIRSTKLEDSAMYFCASRVGTGVYEQYFGPGTRLTVT.

Comments on this clone: At one end the junction does not follow the germline gene, possibly because of a read error. V usage is TRBV5-6 and J usage is TRBJ1-2; D ambiguous. Germline V gives CDR1 SGHDT, CDR2 YYEEEE. CDR3 size: 16 residues. The CDR3 is CASSFFQPSLAYVYTF. The DNA for the CDR3 is TGTGCCAGCAGCTTTTTTCAACCTAGCTTGGCCTATGTCTACACCTTC. Full variable domain (rest looked up from reference TRBV5-6 and TRBJ1-2): DAGVTQSPTHLIKTRGQQVTLRCSPKSGHDTVSWYQQALGQGPQFIFQYYEEEERQRGNFPDRFSGHQFPNYSSELNVNALLLGDSALYLCASSFFQPSLAYVYTFGSGTRLTVV.

V is TRBV6-1 and J is TRBJ1-2, with D tentatively TRBD1 (6 bases). With 6 bases removed from V and 4 bases from J, the gap between germline ends came to 12 bases. Germline V gene lookup returns CDR1 MNHNS and CDR2 SASEGT. The CDR3 is 13 amino acids. The CDR3 reads CASRGHAFYGYTF. The CDR3 region has the DNA TGTGCCAGCAGGGGACATGCGTTCTATGGCTACACCTTC.